This entry concerns a single T cell receptor (beta chain). No antigen is known for it. Each CDR3 protein gets one entry after TCRdb re-called the reads with MiXCR. The sample has about 770,000 distinct CDR3 sequences, 25% to 35% seen once. The sample comes from a study of T cell repertoires in cytomegalovirus infection. Study conclusions and caveats: Dominating the ex vivo response were TCR beta clonotypes that were CMV-specific and HLA-C-restricted. Carriage of CMV together with the relevant HLA was identifiable through cumulative public TCR beta family frequency.

CDR1 is MNHEY and CDR2 is SMNVEV in the germline V gene (reference sequence). This CDR3 comprises 14 residues. Trimming took 5 bases from V and 9 from J; bases not matched to a gene: 7. The chain recombines TRBV27 with TRBJ2-2; 9 positions agree with TRBD1. This receptor was taken from a human donor in good health (CMV status not recorded). Some clones in this sample may be carry-over from other donors' samples. This sample comprised cultured CD8+ T cells from PBMCs, obtained from culture after CMV antigen stimulation. This CDR3 is CASSLQGAMRELFF. In DNA, the CDR3 is TGTGCCAGCAGTCTACAGGGGGCAATGCGGGAGCTGTTTTTT.